Described below is a single T cell receptor beta chain sequence and its context. Its matching antigen is unknown. For TCRbeta, the library was prepared with unique molecular identifiers. A single record per CDR3 protein comes from TCRdb applying MiXCR to the PCR reads. The sample carries around 960,000 distinct CDR3 sequences, under 30% recorded once. The junction had 6 bases not matched to a gene; V was cut back by 2 bases and J by 4 bases. The CDR3 covers 16 residues. Per germline, CDR1 DFQATT and CDR2 SNEGSKA (reference sequence). This record comes from a study of T-cell reconstitution after alpha-beta-depleted transplantation in children. Study results and caveats: The study traced high day-60 TCRbeta diversity in some patients to surviving recipient T cells and thymic progenitors. Most T-cell counts and diversity one year after the transplant came from T cells that were newly produced. Alpha-beta T cells present about two months after transplant were reported to originate from several hundred expanded graft clones.

The chain combines TRBV20-1 with TRBJ2-3; 13 positions match TRBD2. This TCR was sampled from a boy under two years old who had a stem cell transplant for SCID, so the T cells may come from the graft donor. The specimen was PBMCs, mostly from graft donor cells, collected 360 days after TCRalphabeta/CD19-depleted stem cell transplant. CDR3 nucleotide sequence: TGCAGTGCTAGAATACTAGCGGGGGGGATCGCAGATACGCAGTATTTT. Protein product: CSARILAGGIADTQYF.